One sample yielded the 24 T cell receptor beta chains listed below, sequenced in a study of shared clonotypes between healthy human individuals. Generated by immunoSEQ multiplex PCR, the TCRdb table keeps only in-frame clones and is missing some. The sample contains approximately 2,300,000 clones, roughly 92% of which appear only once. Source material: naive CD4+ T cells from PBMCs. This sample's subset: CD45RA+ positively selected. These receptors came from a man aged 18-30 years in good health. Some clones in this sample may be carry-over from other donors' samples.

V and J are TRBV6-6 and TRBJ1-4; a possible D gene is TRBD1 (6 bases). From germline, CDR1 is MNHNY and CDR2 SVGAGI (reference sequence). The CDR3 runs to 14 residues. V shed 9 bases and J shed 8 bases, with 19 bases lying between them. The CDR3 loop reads CASRDRPLYEKLFF. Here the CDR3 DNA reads TGTGCCAGTCGTGACAGGCCATTATACGAAAAACTGTTTTTT.

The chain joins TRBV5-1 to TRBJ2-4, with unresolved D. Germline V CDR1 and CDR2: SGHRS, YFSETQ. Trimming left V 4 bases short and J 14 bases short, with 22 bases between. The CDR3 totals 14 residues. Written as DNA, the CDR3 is TGCGCCAGCAGCCCCGAGGTGACACCGGCCATGAAGTACTTC. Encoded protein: CASSPEVTPAMKYF.

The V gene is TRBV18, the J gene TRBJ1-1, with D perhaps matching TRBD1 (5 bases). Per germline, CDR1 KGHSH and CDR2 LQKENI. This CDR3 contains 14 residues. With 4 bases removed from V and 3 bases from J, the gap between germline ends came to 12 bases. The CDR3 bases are TGTGCCAGCTCACTGGTAGGGGCGGACACTGAAGCTTTCTTT. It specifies CASSLVGADTEAFF.

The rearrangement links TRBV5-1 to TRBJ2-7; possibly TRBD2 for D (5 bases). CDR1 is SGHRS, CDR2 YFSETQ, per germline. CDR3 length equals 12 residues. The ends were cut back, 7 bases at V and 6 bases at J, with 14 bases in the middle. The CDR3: CASGLPGVEQYF. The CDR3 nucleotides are TGCGCCAGCGGGCTTCCCGGGGTCGAGCAGTACTTC.

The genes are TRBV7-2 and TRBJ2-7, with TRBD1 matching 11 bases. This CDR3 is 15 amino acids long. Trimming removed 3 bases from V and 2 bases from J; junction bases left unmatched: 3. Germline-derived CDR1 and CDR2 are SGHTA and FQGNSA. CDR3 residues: CASSLDRGLAYEQYF. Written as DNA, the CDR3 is TGTGCCAGCAGCTTGGACAGGGGGCTAGCCTACGAGCAGTACTTC.

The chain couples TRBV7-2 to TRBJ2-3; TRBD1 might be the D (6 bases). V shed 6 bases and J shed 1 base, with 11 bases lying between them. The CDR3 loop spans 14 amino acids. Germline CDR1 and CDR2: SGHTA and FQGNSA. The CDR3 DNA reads TGTGCCAGCAGACCCCCAGGGGGCACAGATACGCAGTATTTT. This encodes CASRPPGGTDTQYF.

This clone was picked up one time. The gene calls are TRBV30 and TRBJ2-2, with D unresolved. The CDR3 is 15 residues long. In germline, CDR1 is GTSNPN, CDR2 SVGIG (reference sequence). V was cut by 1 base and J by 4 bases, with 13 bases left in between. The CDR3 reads CAWSGFSLSTGELFF. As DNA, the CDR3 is TGTGCCTGGAGTGGATTCTCCCTCAGCACCGGGGAGCTGTTTTTT.

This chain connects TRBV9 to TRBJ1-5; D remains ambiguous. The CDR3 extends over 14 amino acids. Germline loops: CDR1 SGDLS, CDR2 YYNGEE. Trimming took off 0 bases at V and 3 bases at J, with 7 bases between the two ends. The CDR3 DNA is TGTGCCAGCAGCGTAGGAGCAGACAATCAGCCCCAGCATTTT. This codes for CASSVGADNQPQHF.

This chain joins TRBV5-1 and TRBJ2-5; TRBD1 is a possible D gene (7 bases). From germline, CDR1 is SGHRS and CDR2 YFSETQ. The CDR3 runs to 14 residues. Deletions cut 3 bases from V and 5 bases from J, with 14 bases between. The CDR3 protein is CASSSRDSGETQYF. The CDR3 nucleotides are TGCGCCAGCAGCTCGCGGGACAGCGGGGAGACCCAGTACTTC.

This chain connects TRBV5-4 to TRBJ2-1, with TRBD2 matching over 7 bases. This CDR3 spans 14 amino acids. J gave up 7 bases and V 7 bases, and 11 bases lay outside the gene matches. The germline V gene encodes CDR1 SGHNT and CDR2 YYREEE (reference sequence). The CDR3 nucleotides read TGTGCCAGCGGCCCGGGCGGGAGAATGAATGAGCAGTTCTTC. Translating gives CASGPGGRMNEQFF.

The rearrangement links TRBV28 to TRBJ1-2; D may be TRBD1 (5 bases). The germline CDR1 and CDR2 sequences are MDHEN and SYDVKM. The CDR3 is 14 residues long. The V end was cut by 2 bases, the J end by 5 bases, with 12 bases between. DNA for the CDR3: TGTGCCAGCAGTTTACCAGGGAGTGGATATGGCTACACCTTC. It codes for CASSLPGSGYGYTF.

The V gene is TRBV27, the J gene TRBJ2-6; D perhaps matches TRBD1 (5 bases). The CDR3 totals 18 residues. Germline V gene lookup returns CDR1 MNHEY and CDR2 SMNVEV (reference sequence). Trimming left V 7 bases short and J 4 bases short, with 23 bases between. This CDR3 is CASTLKDTGRSGANVLTF. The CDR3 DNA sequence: TGTGCCAGCACCCTAAAGGACACTGGAAGGTCAGGGGCCAACGTCCTGACTTTC.

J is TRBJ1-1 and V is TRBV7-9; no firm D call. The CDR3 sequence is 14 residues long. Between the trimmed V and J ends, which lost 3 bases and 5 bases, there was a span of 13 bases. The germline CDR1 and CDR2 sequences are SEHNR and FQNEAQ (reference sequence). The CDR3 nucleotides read TGTGCCAGCAGCTTCCCAGAGAAGAGAACTGAAGCTTTCTTT. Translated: CASSFPEKRTEAFF.

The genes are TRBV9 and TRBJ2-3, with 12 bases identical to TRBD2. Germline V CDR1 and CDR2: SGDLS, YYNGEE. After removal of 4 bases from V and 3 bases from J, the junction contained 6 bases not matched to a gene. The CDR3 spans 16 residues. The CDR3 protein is CASSSRTSGKTDTQYF. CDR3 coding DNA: TGTGCCAGCAGCTCACGGACTAGCGGGAAGACAGATACGCAGTATTTT.

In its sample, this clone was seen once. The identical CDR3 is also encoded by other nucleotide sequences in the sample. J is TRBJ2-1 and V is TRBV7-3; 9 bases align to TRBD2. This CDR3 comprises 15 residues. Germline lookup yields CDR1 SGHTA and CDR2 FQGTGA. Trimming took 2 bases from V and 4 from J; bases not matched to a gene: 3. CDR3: CASSLGLAGYNEQFF. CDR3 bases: TGTGCCAGCAGCTTAGGTCTAGCGGGGTACAATGAGCAGTTCTTC.

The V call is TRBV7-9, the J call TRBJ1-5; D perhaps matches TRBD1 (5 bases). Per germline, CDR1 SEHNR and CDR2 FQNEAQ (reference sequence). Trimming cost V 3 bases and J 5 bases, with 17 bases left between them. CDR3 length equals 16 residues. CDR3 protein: CASSFGFGQGDQPQHF. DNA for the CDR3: TGTGCCAGCAGCTTTGGATTTGGGCAGGGCGATCAGCCCCAGCATTTT.

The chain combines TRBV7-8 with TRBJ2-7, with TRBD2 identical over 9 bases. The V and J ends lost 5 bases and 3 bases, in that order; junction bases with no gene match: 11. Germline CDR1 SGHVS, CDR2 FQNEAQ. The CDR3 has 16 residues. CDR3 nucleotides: TGTGCCAGCAGCCCCGGGCCACTAGCGGGCCACTACGAGCAGTACTTC. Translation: CASSPGPLAGHYEQYF. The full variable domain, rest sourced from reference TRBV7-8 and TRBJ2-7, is GAGVSQSPRYKVAKRGQDVALRCDPISGHVSLFWYQQALGQGPEFLTYFQNEAQLDKSGLPSDRFFAERPEGSVSTLKIQRTQQEDSAVYLCASSPGPLAGHYEQYFGPGTRLTVT.

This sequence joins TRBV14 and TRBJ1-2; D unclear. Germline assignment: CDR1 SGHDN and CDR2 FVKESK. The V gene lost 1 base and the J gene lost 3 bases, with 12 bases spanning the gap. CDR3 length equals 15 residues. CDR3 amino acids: CASSQGAGGYYGYTF. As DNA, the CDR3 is TGTGCCAGCAGCCAAGGTGCAGGAGGGTACTATGGCTACACCTTC.

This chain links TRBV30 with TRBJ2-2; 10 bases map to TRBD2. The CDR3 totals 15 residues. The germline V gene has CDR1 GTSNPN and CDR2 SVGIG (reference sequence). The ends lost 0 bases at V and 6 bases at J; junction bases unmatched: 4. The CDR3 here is CAWSVLAGRAGELFF. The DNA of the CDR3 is TGTGCCTGGAGTGTACTAGCGGGAAGGGCCGGGGAGCTGTTTTTT.

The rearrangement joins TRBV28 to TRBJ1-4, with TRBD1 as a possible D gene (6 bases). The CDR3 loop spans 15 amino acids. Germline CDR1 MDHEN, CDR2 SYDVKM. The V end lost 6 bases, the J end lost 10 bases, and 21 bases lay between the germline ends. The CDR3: CASRAGGSGDGKLFF. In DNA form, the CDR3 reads TGTGCCAGCAGGGCGGGAGGGTCAGGGGATGGAAAACTGTTTTTT.

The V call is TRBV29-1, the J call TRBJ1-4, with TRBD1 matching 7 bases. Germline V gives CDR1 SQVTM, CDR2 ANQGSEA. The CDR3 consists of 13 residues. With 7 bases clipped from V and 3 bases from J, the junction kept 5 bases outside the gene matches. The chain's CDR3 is CSGGDSPNEKLFF. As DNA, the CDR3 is TGCAGCGGGGGGGACAGCCCTAATGAAAAACTGTTTTTT.

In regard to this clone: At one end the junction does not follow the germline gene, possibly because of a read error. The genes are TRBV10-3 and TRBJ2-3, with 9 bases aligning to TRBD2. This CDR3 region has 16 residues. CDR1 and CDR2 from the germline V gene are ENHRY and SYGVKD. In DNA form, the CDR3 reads TGTGCCATCAGTGGAAGACTAGCGGTGAGCACAGATATGCAGTATTTT. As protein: CAISGRLAVSTDMQYF.

Here the CDR3 DNA reads TGCGCCAGCAGCCCCTCGCCCAACAGTCCCTACGAGCAGTACTTC. It yields the protein CASSPSPNSPYEQYF. The rearrangement links TRBV5-1 to TRBJ2-7; no definite D call. This CDR3 spans 15 amino acids. Trimming cost V 4 bases and J 2 bases, with 16 bases left between them. Germline V gene lookup returns CDR1 SGHRS and CDR2 YFSETQ.

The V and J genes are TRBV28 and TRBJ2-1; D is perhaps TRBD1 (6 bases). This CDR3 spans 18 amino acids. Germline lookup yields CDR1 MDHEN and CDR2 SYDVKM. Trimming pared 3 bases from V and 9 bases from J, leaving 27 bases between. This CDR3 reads CASSFLGRRWGPRGEQFF. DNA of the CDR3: TGTGCCAGCAGTTTTTTAGGCCGGCGGTGGGGGCCCAGGGGTGAGCAGTTCTTC.